This T cell receptor (beta chain) was retrieved from a study of cytomegalovirus exposure and HLA in healthy donors. Study-level background: Earlier findings included more than 95 million unique TCR beta sequences obtained from some 180 million T cells. An early release of data contained roughly 86 million unique TCRs, which came from HLA-typed donors.

A note on this clone: Its antigen is still unknown.

CDR1 and CDR2 (germline): DFQATT, SNEGSKA (reference sequence). The germline V and J ends were trimmed by 3 bases and 6 bases, with 8 bases remaining between them. CDR3 length equals 11 residues. The PCR used 60 Vbeta and 13 Jbeta primers. TCRdb keeps only in-frame clones here, not all; method: immunoSEQ multiplex PCR. The sample holds about 150,000 clones, 76% seen once. Study-wide points: It is likely that the observed cluster of highly shared sequence variants was a sequencing artifact. Later work found that TCR association rates differed between HLA loci; DRB1 had the most and HLA-C the fewest.

Input material: PBMCs. This chain uses TRBV20-1 with TRBJ1-1; D gene unclear. This TCR came from a man in his forties in good health and CMV-seronegative. DNA of the CDR3: TGCAGTGCTAGTTGGCAGGCTGAAGCTTTCTTT. It codes for CSASWQAEAFF.